The 17 T cell receptor beta chains presented below share a single source sample, sequenced in a study of shared clonotypes between healthy human individuals. Only in-frame clones appear in the TCRdb table, and some are missing; sequencing was by immunoSEQ multiplex PCR. The sample has 2,500,000 or so clones; around 90% are singletons. Sequencing was carried out using naive CD4+ T cells from PBMCs. Documented subset: CD45RA+ positively selected. Receptors were obtained from a man aged 18 to 30 in good health. Some clones in this sample may be carry-over from other donors' samples.

The V gene is TRBV2, the J gene TRBJ2-7; D unclear. CDR1 is SNHLY, CDR2 FYNNEI, per germline. Trimming removed 6 bases from V and 5 bases from J, with 11 bases in between. This CDR3 is built from 12 residues. The CDR3 spells CASRTETHEQYF. In DNA, the CDR3 is TGTGCCAGCAGAACGGAGACCCACGAGCAGTACTTC.

Details on this clone: The sample carries other DNA sequences with the same CDR3. The J gene is TRBJ2-7, the V gene TRBV7-2; D unclear. The V gene lost 2 bases and the J gene lost 3 bases, with 2 bases spanning the gap. CDR1 is SGHTA and CDR2 is FQGNSA in the germline V gene. The CDR3 runs to 11 residues. CDR3 nucleotide sequence: TGTGCCAGCAGCTTAAACTACGAGCAGTACTTC. This sequence encodes CASSLNYEQYF.

Details on this clone: Other DNA sequences of this sample code for an identical CDR3. The genes are TRBV5-4 and TRBJ2-3; D may be TRBD2 (5 bases). This CDR3 has 14 amino acids. The germline V gene has CDR1 SGHNT and CDR2 YYREEE (reference sequence). V gave up 0 bases and J gave up 3 bases, with 8 bases separating them. CDR3 sequence reads: CASSLDPGTDTQYF. CDR3 nucleotides: TGTGCCAGCAGCTTGGACCCGGGAACAGATACGCAGTATTTT.

J is TRBJ1-1 and V is TRBV29-1; D gene ambiguous. CDR3 size: 13 residues. Trimming cost V 4 bases and J 0 bases, with 9 bases left between them. Germline CDR1 is SQVTM and CDR2 is ANQGSEA. In nucleotides, the CDR3 is TGCAGCGTTGGAAGGCCATTGAACACTGAAGCTTTCTTT. Encoded protein: CSVGRPLNTEAFF.

This CDR3 is CSVSRTSGGNEQFF. The CDR3 DNA reads as TGCAGCGTTTCCCGGACTAGCGGGGGAAATGAGCAGTTCTTC. The chain is built from TRBV29-1 and TRBJ2-1, with 13 bases that match TRBD2. The CDR3 consists of 14 residues. The V gene's germline CDR1 is SQVTM and CDR2 ANQGSEA. J was trimmed by 7 bases and V by 5 bases; bases with no gene match: 5.

The gene calls are TRBV14 and TRBJ2-3; 11 bases are shared with TRBD2. Trimming cost V 6 bases and J 5 bases; bases outside gene matches: 10. Germline V gene lookup returns CDR1 SGHDN and CDR2 FVKESK. The CDR3 is 16 amino acids. The DNA for the CDR3 is TGTGCCAGCAGAACGGGACTAGCGGTCTTCCTAGATACGCAGTATTTT. Protein: CASRTGLAVFLDTQYF.

In its sample, this clone was seen a few times. The V and J genes are TRBV7-9 and TRBJ1-1, with 7 bases aligning to TRBD1. V gave up 4 bases and J gave up 1 base; unmatched junction bases: 3. This CDR3 is built from 14 residues. Germline V lookup: CDR1 SEHNR, CDR2 FQNEAQ (reference sequence). The CDR3 sequence: CASSSNRGNTEAFF. The DNA of the CDR3 is TGTGCCAGCAGCTCAAACAGGGGGAACACTGAAGCTTTCTTT.

The chain couples TRBV5-6 to TRBJ1-3; tentative D call: TRBD1 (6 bases). This CDR3 contains 15 residues. Germline-derived CDR1 and CDR2 are SGHDT and YYEEEE. V lost 4 bases and J lost 4, with 15 bases in between. Written as DNA, the CDR3 is TGTGCCAGCAGCCTTGTAGGGGGGCGAGGAAACACCATATATTTT. It is translated as CASSLVGGRGNTIYF.

This clone is a singleton in its sample. The chain is built from TRBV5-1 and TRBJ1-1; tentatively, D is TRBD1 (5 bases). CDR1 and CDR2 (germline): SGHRS, YFSETQ. The CDR3 has 13 amino acids. V was clipped by 4 bases and J by 2 bases, with 9 bases between them. CDR3 in DNA: TGCGCCAGCAGCCAGGGCATAAACACTGAAGCTTTCTTT. Its translation: CASSQGINTEAFF.

V and J are TRBV7-9 and TRBJ1-4; no definite D call. Trimming left V 4 bases short and J 2 bases short, with 11 bases between. Germline loops: CDR1 SEHNR, CDR2 FQNEAQ (reference sequence). The CDR3 contains 15 residues. This CDR3 is CASSSRGFTNEKLFF. In DNA, the CDR3 is TGTGCCAGCAGCTCTCGAGGTTTTACTAATGAAAAACTGTTTTTT.

V usage is TRBV9 and J usage is TRBJ2-3; a weak D match, TRBD1 (6 bases). The V and J ends lost 5 bases and 0 bases respectively, with 13 bases between them. This CDR3 region has 15 residues. The V gene's germline CDR1 is SGDLS and CDR2 YYNGEE. The CDR3 sequence is CASRKTGLSTDTQYF. Here the CDR3 DNA reads TGTGCCAGCAGGAAGACAGGTCTTAGCACAGATACGCAGTATTTT.

This clone occurred once. An end of the junction differs from the germline gene, which may be a read error. CDR3 bases: TGCGCCAGCAGCTCAGCGGAGACGGGAGTCGAGCGGTACTTC. Its protein product is CASSSAETGVERYF. The chain uses TRBV5-1 and TRBJ2-7; TRBD2 is a possible D gene (6 bases). CDR1 is SGHRS and CDR2 is YFSETQ in the germline V gene. This CDR3 region has 14 residues.

Comment on this clone: Other DNA sequences from this sample encode an identical CDR3 as well. The V and J genes are TRBV5-1 and TRBJ2-5; 12 bases line up with TRBD2. Losses at the gene ends were 4 bases for V and 4 bases for J; bases not matched to a gene: 8. Germline CDR1 reads SGHRS; CDR2 reads YFSETQ. CDR3 size: 16 residues. The CDR3 is CASSLGPLAGGETQYF. As DNA, the CDR3 is TGCGCCAGCAGCCTAGGCCCACTAGCGGGAGGAGAGACCCAGTACTTC.

The rearrangement links TRBV7-9 to TRBJ1-6; D is possibly TRBD1 (6 bases). With 8 bases removed from V and 0 bases from J, the gap between germline ends came to 8 bases. Germline CDR1 is SEHNR and CDR2 is FQNEAQ (reference sequence). The length of the CDR3 is 14 residues. CDR3 sequence reads: CASQGSSYNSPLHF. The CDR3 DNA follows: TGTGCCAGCCAGGGGAGCTCCTATAATTCACCCCTCCACTTT.

A single count supports this clone. This same CDR3 is encoded by further DNA sequences in the sample. The genes are TRBV6-1 and TRBJ2-7; tentatively, D is TRBD1 or TRBD2 (5 bases each). The CDR3 is 15 amino acids. Trimming took 0 bases from V and 0 from J, leaving 9 bases between them. Germline V lookup: CDR1 MNHNS, CDR2 SASEGT. The CDR3 coding sequence is TGTGCCAGCAGTGAAGCGGGACGACCCTCCTACGAGCAGTACTTC. Protein: CASSEAGRPSYEQYF.

V usage is TRBV28 and J usage is TRBJ1-5; 8 nucleotides align to TRBD1. J was trimmed by 2 bases and V by 5 bases; bases with no gene match: 5. Germline V gene lookup returns CDR1 MDHEN and CDR2 SYDVKM. The CDR3 has 15 amino acids. In nucleotides, the CDR3 is TGTGCCAGCAGTCCCAGGGGGCTCGGCAATCAGCCCCAGCATTTT. Translation: CASSPRGLGNQPQHF.

The rearrangement joins TRBV7-2 to TRBJ2-1; D is perhaps TRBD2 (5 bases). CDR3 length equals 15 residues. The V gene's germline CDR1 is SGHTA and CDR2 FQGNSA. Between the trimmed V and J ends, which lost 1 base and 4 bases, there was a span of 11 bases. The CDR3 DNA reads TGTGCCAGCAGCTTAGGACGTCTAGCTTACAATGAGCAGTTCTTC. It is translated as CASSLGRLAYNEQFF.